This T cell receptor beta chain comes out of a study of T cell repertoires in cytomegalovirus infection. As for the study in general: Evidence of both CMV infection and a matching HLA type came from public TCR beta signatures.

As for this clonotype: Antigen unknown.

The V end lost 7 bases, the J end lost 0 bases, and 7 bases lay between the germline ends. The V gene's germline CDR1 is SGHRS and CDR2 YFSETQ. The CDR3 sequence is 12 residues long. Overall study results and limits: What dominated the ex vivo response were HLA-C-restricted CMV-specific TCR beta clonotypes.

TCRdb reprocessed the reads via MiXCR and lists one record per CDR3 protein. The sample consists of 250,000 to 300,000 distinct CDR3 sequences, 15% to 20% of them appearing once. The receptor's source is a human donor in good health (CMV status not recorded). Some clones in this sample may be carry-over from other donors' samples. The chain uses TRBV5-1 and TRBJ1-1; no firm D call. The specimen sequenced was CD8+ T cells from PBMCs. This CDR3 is CASREVNTEAFF. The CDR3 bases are TGCGCCAGCCGCGAGGTGAACACTGAAGCTTTCTTT.